These 12 T cell receptor beta chains share one sample of origin, sequenced in a study of T cells in Graves' hyperthyroidism and ophthalmopathy. TCR beta CDR3 region amplification was performed from RNA transcripts. TCR CDR3 regions were first amplified by RT-PCR with HTBI primers. From the multiplex PCR reads, TCRdb called clonotypes with MiXCR, one entry per CDR3 protein. The data contain over 400,000 distinct CDR3 sequences, roughly 22% of them singletons. The sequencing input was blood. The receptors shown here come from a woman between 65 and 79 years old with Graves' ophthalmopathy.

The chain carries TRBV6-2 or TRBV6-3 and TRBJ1-4, with D possibly TRBD1 on 6 matching bases. V gave up 11 bases and J gave up 0 bases, with 13 bases separating them. This CDR3 has 14 residues. CDR1 is MNHEY and CDR2 is SVGEGT in the germline V gene. CDR3 nucleotide sequence: TGTGCCTGCTCAGGGGTGTCAACTAATGAAAAACTGTTTTTT. As protein: CACSGVSTNEKLFF.

This clonotype qualifies as medium-sized (0.01 to 0.1%). J is TRBJ1-1 and V is TRBV28; D not resolved. Trimming left V 6 bases short and J 1 base short, with 12 bases between. Germline V gene lookup returns CDR1 MDHEN and CDR2 SYDVKM. This CDR3 spans 14 amino acids. The CDR3 region is CASSHKPGNTEAFF. The CDR3 coding sequence is TGTGCCAGCAGCCACAAACCGGGGAACACTGAAGCTTTCTTT.

The genes are TRBV6-2 or TRBV6-3 and TRBJ1-1; D is perhaps TRBD1 (5 bases). Trimming removed 6 bases at V and 1 base at J, with 15 bases between. The CDR3 contains 15 residues. CDR1 is MNHEY, CDR2 SVGEGT, per germline. The CDR3 region has the DNA TGTGCCAGCAGAGTTACCGGGGGAGGGAACACTGAAGCTTTCTTT. Its protein is CASRVTGGGNTEAFF.

V gene TRBV10-1 combines with J gene TRBJ2-5; no clear D. The CDR3 has 13 amino acids. Trimming shortened V by 8 bases and J by 1 base, and 11 bases separated the two germline ends. The germline V gene has CDR1 WNHNN and CDR2 SYGVQD (reference sequence). Here the CDR3 DNA reads TGCGCCAGCCCCGGACCGTTCCAAGAGACCCAGTACTTC. Translating gives CASPGPFQETQYF.

The V call is TRBV11-2, the J call TRBJ1-1; weak D call: TRBD1 (6 bases). The CDR3 is made up of 18 amino acids. Germline-derived CDR1 and CDR2 are SGHAT and FQNNGV. Trimming left V 5 bases short and J 5 bases short, with 27 bases between. The CDR3 reads CASSPRRGGGGRRTEAFF. CDR3 sequence (DNA): TGTGCCAGCAGCCCCCGGCGGGGCGGTGGGGGGCGCAGGACTGAAGCTTTCTTT.

This clonotype was counted a few times. The V call is TRBV30, the J call TRBJ1-5, with TRBD1 identical over 7 bases. This CDR3 spans 16 amino acids. V trimming: 3 bases; J trimming: 1 base; junction bases outside the gene matches: 9. CDR1 is GTSNPN and CDR2 is SVGIG in the germline V gene (reference sequence). CDR3 sequence: CAWRTKTGLSNQPQHF. The CDR3 nucleotides read TGTGCCTGGAGGACCAAGACAGGGTTAAGCAATCAGCCCCAGCATTTT.

The chain carries TRBV19 and TRBJ2-3; TRBD1 might be the D (5 bases). V lost 3 bases and J 0 bases, leaving 10 bases between the germline ends. Per germline, CDR1 LNHDA and CDR2 SQIVND (reference sequence). This CDR3 comprises 15 residues. The CDR3 protein is CASSIASGSTDTQYF. CDR3 coding DNA: TGTGCCAGTAGTATCGCGTCAGGGAGCACAGATACGCAGTATTTT.

This clonotype has a handful of counts. This chain links TRBV2 with TRBJ1-2, with a tentative D call TRBD1 (5 bases). The V end lost 6 bases, the J end lost 4 bases, and 18 bases lay between the germline ends. CDR1 SNHLY and CDR2 FYNNEI come from the germline V gene. The CDR3 has 15 amino acids. This CDR3 reads CASREMGPGGYGYTF. As DNA, the CDR3 is TGTGCCAGCAGAGAAATGGGACCCGGCGGCTATGGCTACACCTTC. The full variable domain, completed using reference TRBV2 and TRBJ1-2, is EPEVTQTPSHQVTQMGQEVILRCVPISNHLYFYWYRQILGQKVEFLVSFYNNEISEKSEIFDDQFSVERPDGSNFTLKIRSTKLEDSAMYFCASREMGPGGYGYTFGSGTRLTVV.

This clonotype was detected a few times. The gene calls are TRBV12-3 or TRBV12-4 and TRBJ2-1; 11 bases are a match to TRBD2. The V gene end was trimmed by 2 bases and the J gene end by 10 bases; junction bases not matched to a gene: 16. The CDR3 has 18 amino acids. CDR3: CASSLILPGTSGLREQFF. The CDR3 DNA reads TGTGCCAGCAGTTTAATTCTGCCCGGGACTAGCGGACTCCGGGAGCAGTTCTTC.

This chain joins TRBV6-4 and TRBJ1-1, with D hard to call. Germline V gene sequence: CDR1 MRHNA, CDR2 SNTAGT. This CDR3 has 16 residues. The V and J ends lost 3 bases and 1 base respectively, with 15 bases between them. The CDR3, as DNA: TGTGCCAGCAGTGAGCCTCGGAGAAATCGGAACACTGAAGCTTTCTTT. Its protein product is CASSEPRRNRNTEAFF.

Many counts were recorded for this clonotype. The CDR3: CASSYPASSYEQYF. In nucleotides, the CDR3 is TGTGCCAGCAGTTATCCAGCGTCCTCCTACGAGCAGTACTTC. The chain has TRBV6-2 or TRBV6-3 and TRBJ2-7; D call uncertain. Germline V CDR1 and CDR2: MNHEY, SVGEGT. The V end was cut by 3 bases, the J end by 0 bases, with 9 bases between. The CDR3 covers 14 residues.

The CDR3, as DNA: TGCAGCGTTGAAGTGGGGAACTATGGCTACACCTTC. As protein: CSVEVGNYGYTF. This chain uses TRBV29-1 with TRBJ1-2; D uncertain. From germline, CDR1 is SQVTM and CDR2 ANQGSEA. V was shortened by 1 base and J by 2 bases, with 5 bases between the two germline ends. This CDR3 spans 12 amino acids.